The 20 T cell receptor beta chains below come from one sample, sequenced in a study of blood T cell repertoires in COVID-19. Assay: immunoSEQ multiplex PCR; the TCRdb copy retains only in-frame clones and omits some. The sample lists roughly 500,000 clones, roughly nine tenths occurring once. Sequencing was carried out using PBMCs or T cells enriched from blood (not recorded which). The receptors shown here come from a woman aged 55 to 70 who had recovered from COVID-19.

The CDR3 sequence is CASSPLAGAMHTQYF. CDR3 DNA: TGTGCCAGCAGCCCTTTAGCGGGGGCCATGCATACGCAGTATTTT. The chain couples TRBV3-1 (or the pseudogene TRBV3-2) to TRBJ2-3, with 9 bases identical to TRBD2. Germline trimming cut 4 bases from V and 7 bases from J; bases unmatched to any gene: 9. The CDR3 spans 15 residues. Looked up from germline, CDR1 is LGHDT and CDR2 is YNNKEL (reference sequence).

Concerning this clone itself: Within the sample, other DNA sequences also encode this same CDR3. J is TRBJ1-5 and V is TRBV3-1 (or the pseudogene TRBV3-2); no firm D call. There are 13 residues in the CDR3. Trimming removed 0 bases at V and 4 bases at J, with 4 bases between. From germline, CDR1 is LGHDT and CDR2 YNNKEL (reference sequence). DNA for the CDR3: TGTGCCAGCAGCCAAGACCGGAATCAGCCCCAGCATTTT. As protein: CASSQDRNQPQHF.

The chain is built from TRBV28 and TRBJ2-7; weak D call: TRBD1 (6 bases). This CDR3 is 14 amino acids long. V shed 4 bases and J shed 2 bases, with 12 bases lying between them. The germline V gene has CDR1 MDHEN and CDR2 SYDVKM. CDR3 nucleotide sequence: TGTGCCAGCAGTTCCCGGGACACGCCCTACGAGCAGTACGTC. As protein: CASSSRDTPYEQYV.

This clone turned up a few times. Other DNA variants within this sample encode the same CDR3. V is TRBV6-1 and J is TRBJ2-7; no clear D gene. The CDR3 is made up of 13 amino acids. The germline V gene has CDR1 MNHNS and CDR2 SASEGT. Trimming shortened V by 1 base and J by 4 bases, and 8 bases separated the two germline ends. The CDR3, as DNA: TGTGCCAGCAGTGAAGGCCTGAGTTACGAGCAGTACGTC. It yields the protein CASSEGLSYEQYV.

The chain uses TRBV19 and TRBJ1-5, with D unclear. In germline, CDR1 is LNHDA, CDR2 SQIVND (reference sequence). This CDR3 contains 14 residues. Trimming took off 2 bases at V and 4 bases at J, with 9 bases between the two ends. This CDR3 is CASSISRENQPQHF. For the CDR3, the DNA is TGTGCCAGTAGTATATCAAGGGAGAATCAGCCCCAGCATTTT.

This chain connects TRBV29-1 to TRBJ2-7; perhaps TRBD1 as D (6 bases). Germline CDR1 and CDR2: SQVTM and ANQGSEA. Trimming left V 0 bases short and J 5 bases short, with 14 bases between. The CDR3 is 14 residues long. The CDR3 DNA sequence: TGCAGCGTTGAAGAGGGACACTCGATGAACGAGCAGTACTTC. Its protein product is CSVEEGHSMNEQYF.

V usage is TRBV11-2 and J usage is TRBJ2-2; 8 positions agree with TRBD2. The CDR3 loop spans 14 amino acids. J lost 7 bases, V lost 3 bases, and 4 bases had no gene match. CDR1 is SGHAT, CDR2 FQNNGV, per germline. The CDR3 region has the DNA TGTGCCAGCAGCTTTTCGGGGGGGATCGGGGAGCTGTTTTTT. As protein: CASSFSGGIGELFF.

The chain combines TRBV11-2 with TRBJ1-3; tentatively, D is TRBD1 (5 bases). V lost 3 bases to trimming and J lost 4 bases, with 22 bases between them. The CDR3 extends over 18 amino acids. Germline-derived CDR1 and CDR2 are SGHAT and FQNNGV. This CDR3 is CASSLMRRDRRGGNTIYF. The DNA for the CDR3 is TGTGCCAGCAGCTTGATGAGGCGGGACCGTCGCGGAGGAAACACCATATATTTT.

The gene calls are TRBV18 and TRBJ1-3; 7 bases are a match to TRBD1. V shed 1 base, J shed 4 bases, and the junction held 7 bases outside the gene matches. The germline gives CDR1 KGHSH, CDR2 LQKENI. The CDR3 totals 16 residues. CDR3 region: CASSPQGQVSGNTIYF. The CDR3 bases are TGTGCCAGCTCACCACAAGGACAGGTTTCAGGAAACACCATATATTTT.

The chain is built from TRBV3-1 (or the pseudogene TRBV3-2) and TRBJ2-6, with unresolved D. Deletions cut 1 base from V and 0 bases from J, with 4 bases between. The CDR3 has 15 amino acids. Germline V CDR1 and CDR2: LGHDT, YNNKEL (reference sequence). The CDR3 sequence is CASSQGVSGANVLTF. As DNA, the CDR3 is TGTGCCAGCAGCCAAGGCGTCTCTGGGGCCAACGTCCTGACTTTC.

The chain carries TRBV13 and TRBJ1-1; 8 bases fit TRBD1. Germline loops: CDR1 PRHDT, CDR2 FYEKMQ (reference sequence). After removal of 8 bases from V and 3 bases from J, the junction contained 11 bases not matched to a gene. CDR3 size: 15 residues. CDR3 DNA: TGTGCCAGCCGCGGACAGGGCGGTTGGGACACTGAAGCTTTCTTT. It yields the protein CASRGQGGWDTEAFF.

This clone has just one count. The chain recombines TRBV5-1 with TRBJ1-4; D unclear. The CDR3 sequence is 16 residues long. The germline V gene has CDR1 SGHRS and CDR2 YFSETQ. The V end lost 1 base, the J end lost 3 bases, and 13 bases lay between the germline ends. As DNA, the CDR3 is TGCGCCAGCAGCTTGTCCTGGCCGCCCTCTAATGAAAAACTGTTTTTT. Protein: CASSLSWPPSNEKLFF.

The chain links TRBV5-5 to TRBJ2-5, with D perhaps TRBD2 (5 bases). Germline CDR1 and CDR2: SGHKS and YYEKEE (reference sequence). The CDR3 extends over 14 amino acids. Deletions cut 2 bases from V and 5 bases from J, with 13 bases between. DNA of the CDR3: TGTGCCAGCAGCTTAGAGGGCCACCGTGAGACCCAGTACTTC. Translating gives CASSLEGHRETQYF.

A word on this clone: The sample has other DNA sequences that encode this CDR3 too. The CDR3 DNA sequence: TGTGCCAGCAGCTTAGAAGGGGGCACTGAAGCTTTCTTT. This gives the protein CASSLEGGTEAFF. This chain uses TRBV7-9 with TRBJ1-1, with D perhaps matching TRBD1 (6 bases). Per the germline V gene, CDR1 is SEHNR and CDR2 is FQNEAQ (reference sequence). The CDR3 covers 13 residues. V was trimmed by 1 base and J by 4 bases, leaving 7 bases between them.

This clone was seen once. This chain uses TRBV25-1 with TRBJ1-2; no clear D gene. With 6 bases removed from V and 5 bases from J, the gap between germline ends came to 13 bases. The CDR3 is made up of 13 amino acids. Per germline, CDR1 MGHDK and CDR2 SYGVNS. CDR3 sequence: CASSSGEGYGYTF. The CDR3 DNA reads as TGTGCCAGCAGCTCTGGGGAGGGATATGGCTACACCTTC.

The J gene is TRBJ1-4, the V gene TRBV2; TRBD1 agrees at 8 bases. The V gene end was trimmed by 7 bases and the J gene end by 8 bases; junction bases not matched to a gene: 9. The CDR3 runs to 14 residues. Germline CDR1 reads SNHLY; CDR2 reads FYNNEI. The DNA for the CDR3 is TGTGCCAGCAAAACAGGGGGTCACAAGGAAAAACTGTTTTTT. As protein: CASKTGGHKEKLFF.

For the CDR3, the DNA is TGTGCCAGCAGCTTAGGGGGCAAGGGTTCACCCCTCCACTTT. It is translated as CASSLGGKGSPLHF. The V gene is TRBV11-2, the J gene TRBJ1-6; D might be TRBD1 (5 bases). Deletions cut 1 base from V and 9 bases from J, with 10 bases between. Germline V gene sequence: CDR1 SGHAT, CDR2 FQNNGV. The CDR3 contains 14 residues.

This clone came up a few times. CDR3 loop: CASSQDLGGYEQYV. DNA for the CDR3: TGCGCCAGCAGCCAAGATTTGGGGGGCTACGAGCAGTACGTC. This chain uses TRBV4-1 with TRBJ2-7; the D gene is possibly TRBD2 (6 bases). The CDR3 is 14 amino acids. Trimming shortened V by 0 bases and J by 3 bases, and 9 bases separated the two germline ends. Germline V gene lookup returns CDR1 MGHRA and CDR2 YSYEKL.

The chain joins TRBV11-2 to TRBJ2-3; 11 bases map to TRBD2. From germline, CDR1 is SGHAT and CDR2 FQNNGV. The V and J ends lost 6 bases and 4 bases, in that order; junction bases with no gene match: 9. There are 16 residues in the CDR3. In DNA form, the CDR3 reads TGTGCCAGCAGAGCATTAGCGGGGGGGCCCCCAGATACGCAGTATTTT. This translates into CASRALAGGPPDTQYF.

This clone was observed a few times. The chain carries TRBV10-1 and TRBJ2-3; 7 positions agree with TRBD1. This CDR3 is 15 amino acids long. Germline V gives CDR1 WNHNN, CDR2 SYGVQD (reference sequence). The ends lost 6 bases at V and 0 bases at J; junction bases unmatched: 6. CDR3 residues: CASSDRDSSTDTQYF. The CDR3 DNA is TGCGCCAGCAGCGACCGGGACAGCAGCACAGATACGCAGTATTTT.